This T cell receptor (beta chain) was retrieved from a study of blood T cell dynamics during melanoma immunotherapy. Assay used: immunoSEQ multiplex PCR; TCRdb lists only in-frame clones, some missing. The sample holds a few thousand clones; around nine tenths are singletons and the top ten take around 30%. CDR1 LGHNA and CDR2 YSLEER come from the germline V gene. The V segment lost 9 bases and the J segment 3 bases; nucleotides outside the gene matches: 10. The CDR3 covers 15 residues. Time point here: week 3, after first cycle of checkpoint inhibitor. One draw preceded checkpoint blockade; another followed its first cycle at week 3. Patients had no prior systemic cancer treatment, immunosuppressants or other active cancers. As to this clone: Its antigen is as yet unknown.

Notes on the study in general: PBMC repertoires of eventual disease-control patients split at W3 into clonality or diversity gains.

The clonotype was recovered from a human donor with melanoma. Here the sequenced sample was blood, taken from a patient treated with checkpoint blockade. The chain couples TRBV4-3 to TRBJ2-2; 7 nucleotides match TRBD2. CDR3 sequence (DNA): TGCGCCAGTATGAAAAGCGGGGCTCACACCGGGGAGCTGTTTTTT. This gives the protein CASMKSGAHTGELFF.